This T cell receptor (beta chain) was captured in a study of regulatory T cells in long-lasting Graves disease. Study at large: Antithyroid drug exposure in newly diagnosed Graves' patients had lasted under 3 months.

Overall study results and limits: New patients shared roughly 1,000 public clonotypes, and persistent patients shared more, with about 2,700.

This clonotype has ten or more counts. Its antigen is unidentified. The CDR3 contains 13 residues. V was pared by 5 bases and J by 7 bases, with 11 bases between. Germline V gene sequence: CDR1 SGHAT, CDR2 FQNNGV. Time point given: newly diagnosed GD, antithyroid drugs for less than 3 months. Researchers made the TCR library from RNA that was extracted from PBMCs. The authors built TCR beta libraries using iRepertoire HTBI primers and Arm-PCR of CDR3 regions. TCRdb re-called the multiplex PCR reads with MiXCR, one entry per CDR3 protein. The profile shows about 440,000 distinct CDR3 sequences, about 16% of them singletons. This sample also appeared in a second study, on T cells in Graves' hyperthyroidism and ophthalmopathy. That work contributes: During a first-round RT-PCR of the TCR CDR3, the HTBI primer set was used. Ophthalmopathy prediction by the model preceded onset by a median roughly 6.3 months.

This sample comprised peripheral blood mononuclear cells (PBMCs), obtained at new diagnosis, from a patient treated with antithyroid drugs. The rearrangement uses TRBV11-2 and TRBJ1-4; tentative D call: TRBD1 (5 bases). This TCR was recovered from a young woman with Graves disease. CDR3 residues: CASSPPGLEKLFF. CDR3 bases: TGTGCCAGCAGCCCCCCGGGGCTTGAAAAACTGTTTTTT.